This T cell receptor beta chain was observed in a study of blood T cell repertoires in COVID-19. The overall study: The United States, Italy and Spain supplied acute and convalescent COVID-19 samples. In each case, the material was cDNA or gDNA derived from T cells, B-cell-depleted T cells, or PBMCs.

This CDR3 spans 14 amino acids. The germline V gene encodes CDR1 SGHNT and CDR2 YYREEE (reference sequence). Trimming removed 3 bases from V and 2 bases from J; junction bases left unmatched: 0. In the original analysis: Reference gene primers were amplified, and this amplification served to estimate nucleated cell counts. Using immunoSEQ multiplex PCR, the repertoire was profiled, and TCRdb retains in-frame clones only, with some absent. D and trimming were read from the DNA, whereas the V and J calls and clone size are those reported in that table. The sample contains about 180,000 clones, roughly 87% of which appear only once.

This sequence was found in a woman aged 45-65 years with acute or convalescent COVID-19. V is TRBV5-4 and J is TRBJ2-5; TRBD2 matches 11 bases. Source material: peripheral blood. The CDR3 reads CASSWTSGQETQYF. In DNA form, the CDR3 reads TGTGCCAGCAGCTGGACTAGCGGGCAAGAGACCCAGTACTTC.